This T cell receptor beta chain was documented in a study of T cell repertoires in cytomegalovirus infection. About the study: From public TCR beta signatures came an indication of both CMV infection and matching HLA type. Study-level findings and limits: CMV-specific TCR beta clonotypes restricted by HLA-C dominated the ex vivo response.

This CDR3 is 15 amino acids long. CDR1 is SGDLS and CDR2 is YYNGEE in the germline V gene. With respect to this clonotype: Antigen unknown. One end of the junction is discordant with germline, which a read error may explain.

TCRdb re-called the reads through MiXCR, storing one row per CDR3 protein. The data show about 740,000 distinct CDR3 sequences, with 35% to 45% seen just once and under 3.5% held by the top ten. The chain employs TRBV9 and TRBJ1-2; D may be TRBD1 (6 bases). Specimen: PBMCs. The sequence was collected from a human donor in good health (CMV status not recorded). Some clones in this sample may be carry-over from other donors' samples. The CDR3 region is CSSSVPQGRFHGYTF. The CDR3 nucleotides are TGTTCCAGCAGCGTACCCCAGGGGCGGTTTCATGGCTACACCTTC.